Presented here are 2 T cell receptor beta chains from one specimen sequenced in a study of blood T cell repertoires in COVID-19. Libraries were prepared by immunoSEQ multiplex PCR; TCRdb keeps only in-frame clonotypes and omits some of them. The sample carries some 260,000 clones, approximately 79% recorded once. The sample taken for sequencing was peripheral blood. Every receptor here comes from a woman between 35 and 50 years old with active or convalescent COVID-19.

The CDR3 here is CAWRDRGRETQYF. The DNA for the CDR3 is TGTGCCTGGAGAGACAGGGGGCGCGAGACCCAGTACTTC. This chain connects TRBV30 to TRBJ2-5; 10 bases match TRBD1. In germline, CDR1 is GTSNPN, CDR2 SVGIG (reference sequence). With 3 bases clipped from V and 5 bases from J, the junction kept 3 bases outside the gene matches. The CDR3 contains 13 residues.

This clone occurred a few times. J is TRBJ1-5 and V is TRBV28; possibly TRBD1 for D (6 bases). This CDR3 region has 13 residues. The V end lost 7 bases, the J end lost 7 bases, and 14 bases lay between the germline ends. From germline, CDR1 is MDHEN and CDR2 SYDVKM. The CDR3 reads CASTGTPPQPQHF. The CDR3 region has the DNA TGTGCCAGCACCGGGACACCGCCCCAGCCCCAGCATTTT.